The 5 T cell receptor beta chains below were found in one sample sequenced in a study of shared T cell receptors in the human thymus. Libraries were prepared by immunoSEQ multiplex PCR; TCRdb keeps only in-frame clonotypes and omits some of them. The data contain about 540,000 clones, around 78% of them seen just once; the ten biggest clones take up roughly 0.013%. In addition, the sample was reused for a study of human thymus T cells.

Sequencing was done on a sample of thymocytes. These receptors all come from a boy under three years old with a congenital heart defect.

V gene TRBV5-6 combines with J gene TRBJ2-3; no clear D gene. Per the germline V gene, CDR1 is SGHDT and CDR2 is YYEEEE. Trimming removed 0 bases from V and 8 bases from J, with 7 bases in between. CDR3 length: 12 amino acids. CDR3 nucleotides: TGTGCCAGCAGCTTGGATTCGGGTACGCAGTATTTT. It encodes CASSLDSGTQYF.

The V and J genes are TRBV12-5 and TRBJ2-3; D not certain. The CDR3 sequence is 16 residues long. V was trimmed by 1 base and J by 1 base, leaving 12 bases between them. Germline CDR1 is LGHNT and CDR2 is FRNRAP. CDR3 coding DNA: TGTGCTAGTGGTTTGGGTCTGGAGCCCCGCACAGATACGCAGTATTTT. Its translation: CASGLGLEPRTDTQYF.

The J gene is TRBJ2-1, the V gene TRBV30; 7 positions agree with TRBD2. The germline V gene encodes CDR1 GTSNPN and CDR2 SVGIG (reference sequence). The CDR3 is 19 amino acids. Trimming at V came to 1 base and at J to 4 bases, leaving 19 bases not matched to a gene. This CDR3 reads CAWSGEERGGSARYNEQFF. The DNA of the CDR3 is TGTGCCTGGAGTGGAGAGGAAAGGGGCGGGAGCGCAAGGTACAATGAGCAGTTCTTC. Filled out from reference TRBV30 and TRBJ2-1, the complete variable domain reads SQTIHQWPATLVQPVGSPLSLECTVEGTSNPNLYWYRQAAGRGLQLLFYSVGIGQISSEVPQNLSASRPQDRQFILSSKKLLLSDSGFYLCAWSGEERGGSARYNEQFFGPGTRLTVL.

This chain links TRBV5-1 with TRBJ2-2; 14 bases match TRBD2. The germline gives CDR1 SGHRS, CDR2 YFSETQ. The CDR3 length is 23 residues. The ends lost 2 bases at V and 1 base at J; junction bases unmatched: 19. CDR3 sequence: CASSFEYVAIGLAGGLNTGELFF. The CDR3 nucleotides are TGCGCCAGCAGCTTTGAGTATGTTGCTATTGGACTAGCGGGAGGCCTGAACACCGGGGAGCTGTTTTTT.

The chain carries TRBV27 and TRBJ1-2; 12 positions match TRBD1. With 4 bases clipped from V and 8 bases from J, the junction kept 14 bases outside the gene matches. The CDR3 is 17 amino acids. CDR1 MNHEY and CDR2 SMNVEV come from the germline V gene (reference sequence). The CDR3 DNA follows: TGTGCCAGCAGTTCGAAGGCCTACCGGGACAGGGGGCAGGGCTACACCTTC. It codes for CASSSKAYRDRGQGYTF.